These T cell receptor beta chains were read from a single sample in a study of spatial heterogeneity in lung cancer. MiXCR, run by TCRdb on the 5' RACE reads, gives a single entry per CDR3 protein. Among about 23,000 distinct CDR3 sequences, less than 3.5% were seen once, and the ten largest hold 25% to 35%. The sequencing used PBMCs, collected at surgery. The receptors come from a female donor with early-stage non-small cell lung cancer. Both conserved end residues are part of each CDR3. Each record gives: clone size, D gene, J gene, V gene, CDR3 DNA, CDR3 protein. A D gene is named only where the DNA matches it firmly. A row's size may be missing; if present it is once, few, many or a size class.

many,TRBD2,TRBJ2-1,TRBV6-6,TGTGCCAGCAGGAGCGGGAGGGGTGAGCAGTTCTTC,CASRSGRGEQFF
many,.,TRBJ1-2,TRBV4-1,TGCGCCAGCAGCCTCTCCGGGACGGACTATGGCTACACCTTC,CASSLSGTDYGYTF
many,.,TRBJ2-2,TRBV19,TGTGCCAGTAGTATAGGGCAGACAGGAACCGGGGAGCTGTTTTTT,CASSIGQTGTGELFF
many,.,TRBJ2-1,TRBV20-1,TGCAGTGCTAGAGATCTGAACTACCCTTTTTACAATGAGCAGTTCTTC,CSARDLNYPFYNEQFF
few,.,TRBJ1-2,TRBV6-1,TGTGCCAGCAGGCCGCCCGGGGGTAACTATGGCTACACCTTC,CASRPPGGNYGYTF
many,TRBD1,TRBJ2-3,TRBV10-3,TGTGCCATCAGACCGGGACAGGGGGCAGATACGCAGTATTTT,CAIRPGQGADTQYF
few,.,TRBJ2-1,TRBV9,TGTGCCAGCAGCGTAGTTGCGGGAACCTACAATGAGCAGTTCTTC,CASSVVAGTYNEQFF
many,TRBD1,TRBJ2-3,TRBV9,TGTGCCAGCAGCGACGGGACAGCTGATAGCACAGATACGCAGTATTTT,CASSDGTADSTDTQYF
many,TRBD2,TRBJ2-2,TRBV10-1,TGCGCCAGCAGGAGCGGGAGGTTTGCCGGGGAGCTGTTTTTT,CASRSGRFAGELFF
many,.,TRBJ2-7,TRBV20-1,TGCAGTGTTCGGGGGTACAGGCAGGACTACGAGCAGTACTTC,CSVRGYRQDYEQYF
many,.,TRBJ2-3,TRBV20-1,TGCAGTGCTGCCAACTACTTAGAGCCGAGTACGCAGTATTTT,CSAANYLEPSTQYF
many,.,TRBJ1-5,TRBV19,TGTGCCAGTAGTGACAACAGGAATCAGCCCCAGCATTTT,CASSDNRNQPQHF
.,TRBD1,TRBJ2-1,TRBV5-1,TGCGCCAGCAGCTGGAGCGGACAGGGTGAGGTTCTGTTCTTC,CASSWSGQGEVLFF
many,TRBD1,TRBJ1-5,TRBV24-1,TGTGCCACCAGTGATTCAAGACAGGGGGGCAATCAGCCCCAGCATTTT,CATSDSRQGGNQPQHF
many,TRBD1,TRBJ2-7,TRBV9,TGTGCCAGCAGCCCAGGGACAGGGCCGGACGAGCAGTACTTC,CASSPGTGPDEQYF